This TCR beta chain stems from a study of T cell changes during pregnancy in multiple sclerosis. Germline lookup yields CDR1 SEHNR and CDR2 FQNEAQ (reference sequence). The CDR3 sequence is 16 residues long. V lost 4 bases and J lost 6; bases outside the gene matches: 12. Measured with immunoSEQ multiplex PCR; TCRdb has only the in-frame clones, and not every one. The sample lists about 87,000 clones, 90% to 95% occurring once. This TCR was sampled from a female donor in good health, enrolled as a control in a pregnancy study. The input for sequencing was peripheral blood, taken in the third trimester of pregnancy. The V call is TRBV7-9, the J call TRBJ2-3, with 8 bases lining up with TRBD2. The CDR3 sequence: CASSSTGTRIHDTQYF. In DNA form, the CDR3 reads TGTGCCAGCAGCTCGACCGGGACTAGAATACACGATACGCAGTATTTT.